This entry features one T cell receptor (beta chain) sequence. The data are from a study of T cell changes during pregnancy in multiple sclerosis. TCRdb's copy holds only in-frame clones and misses some; the assay was immunoSEQ multiplex PCR. The profile covers 40,000 to 50,000 clones, with less than 95% appearing a single time and about 9% taken by the ten largest. Germline assignment: CDR1 SGHRS and CDR2 YFSETQ. V lost 0 bases and J 7 bases, leaving 10 bases between the germline ends. This CDR3 comprises 13 residues. Sequences were derived from CD8+ T cells from peripheral blood mononuclear cells, sampled in the first trimester of pregnancy. This rearrangement joins TRBV5-1 to TRBJ1-1; the D gene is possibly TRBD1 (6 bases). The receptor was isolated from a female donor with multiple sclerosis, enrolled in a pregnancy study. CDR3 protein: CASSLAGTYEAFF. The CDR3 DNA reads TGCGCCAGCAGCTTGGCCGGGACATATGAAGCTTTCTTT. Based on the CDR3 plus reference TRBV5-1 and TRBJ1-1, the full variable domain is KAGVTQTPRYLIKTRGQQVTLSCSPISGHRSVSWYQQTPGQGLQFLFEYFSETQRNKGNFPGRFSGRQFSNSRSEMNVSTLELGDSALYLCASSLAGTYEAFFGQGTRLTVV.